This T cell receptor (beta chain) was sequenced in a study of cytomegalovirus exposure and HLA in healthy donors (dated by TCRdb to 2016 to 2017). Regarding the study in general: In an earlier analysis of roughly 590 of the donors, 276 Gb of sequence data and just under 120 million unique TCR beta sequences from roughly 180 million T cells were reported. About 280 gigabases of sequencing data and around 85 million unique TCR sequences made up an early release that covered 500 to 650 HLA-typed donors. Of the roughly 400 genotyped donors, approximately 83% fell in the genetic ancestry cluster associated with self-reported Caucasian donors. The study was designed to test whether signatures of past pathogen exposure could be identified by cataloging public T cell receptors. The study profiled the T cell repertoires of around 700 subjects by immunosequencing and related them to cytomegalovirus serostatus. Along with the approximately 650-subject first cohort, a separate validation cohort of around 110 different subjects was used. To predict cytomegalovirus infection status, the study combined high-throughput TCR immunosequencing, statistical association of individual TCRs with disease status, and machine learning. To study patterns of TCR occurrence, a later analysis re-analyzed previously published TCR beta repertoires from 700 or so donors and added high-resolution HLA genotyping. In the later analysis, no new phenotypic data were used to find candidate immune exposures; instead, reliance was placed on TCR beta sequences and their occurrence across donors. To decide whether each TCR beta V gene segment behaved as functional or pseudogenic, an earlier analysis of some 600 of the donors relied on high-throughput TCR beta sequencing. Donor age, sex, ethnicity and CMV serostatus were collected together with the repertoire data. A later genetic analysis took genome-wide SNP genotypes for about three fifths of the roughly 670 donors and used that subset as a discovery cohort. All discovery cohort repertoires had been generated on a single sequencing platform. Both class I and class II loci were covered by HLA typing, at four-digit resolution. Typing coverage varied by locus: roughly 629-630 donors for A, B, C, DRB1 and DQB1; roughly 520 for DQA1; some 610 for DPA1; roughly 470 for DPB1. About 5 DR-DQ haplotypes were handled as single units for association and clustering, since linkage in the cohort was strong. Among 398 genotyped donors of the cohort, an average of 235,054 unique TCR beta nucleotide sequences were sequenced per donor, around a sixth of them non-productive.

Points the paper makes about the study in general: In a later analysis, several top co-occurrence clusters were reported to appear linked to parvovirus B19, influenza, CMV and Epstein-Barr virus. According to the authors, the approach could potentially be generalized to other disease states and immunological phenotypes. The 87-base-pair reads could not distinguish some IMGT-functional V segments, including TRBV6-2 and TRBV6-3, so those segments were excluded. A later analysis found that HLA-associated TCR beta chains were more clonally expanded and had lower generation probabilities than equally common non-associated chains. Sequencing depth was assumed to be roughly uniform across donors in the presence/absence analyses, though that assumption may not hold. In an earlier analysis of some 640 of the donors, most TCR beta V segments were observed in productive rearrangements about 87% or about 30% of the time, broadly matching IMGT annotations. The earlier analysis of some 540 of the donors excluded some 15 rarely observed V segments, including chromosome 9 orphons, because counts were too low. Cytomegalovirus status was reported to be diagnosed by the classifier with high specificity and sensitivity in both the original and validation cohorts. A later genetic analysis reported fewer N-insertions in productive TCRs among donors in an Asian-associated ancestry cluster than the roughly 640-donor mean. At a false discovery rate of 0.05, a later analysis linked about 17,000 TCR beta sequences to specific HLA alleles. In the study, approximately 150 TCR beta chains were listed as associated with cytomegalovirus. According to a later analysis, most CMV-associated TCR beta chains appeared to be HLA-restricted, and the HLA associations seemed to be driven largely by CMV exposure. A further reported finding was that TCR beta sequences accurately predicted the HLA-A and HLA-B alleles for most subjects in the first cohort. This cohort had only TCR beta chains sequenced, and the lack of alpha or paired-chain data limited which features could be detected. Assigning TCR associations to individual alleles was difficult when HLA alleles, especially DR and DQ, strongly co-occurred. Because HLA typing was missing for some donors at each locus, association tests included only the typed subset. Linkage disequilibrium might explain the correlated functional status among segregating V segments, but an unknown experimental factor could not be ruled out. The only immune exposure information available for the cohort was CMV serostatus. Three of the identified cytomegalovirus-associated TCR beta chains were confirmed in vitro to be specific for cytomegalovirus antigens. A later analysis found that TCR association rates varied across HLA loci, with DRB1 alleles showing the most associated TCRs and HLA-C alleles the fewest. A later genetic analysis associated a missense DCLRE1C variant with V-gene and J-gene trimming of TCR beta chains, and an independent cohort replicated the association. While some public TCRs were present in many individuals, most TCR sequences turned up only very rarely across donors. A cluster of highly shared sequence variants was judged likely to be a technical artifact of the sequencing pipeline.

In total, 500 to 700 healthy bone marrow donors made up the cohort. At the time of sampling, every cohort member was nominally healthy, though immune exposures that went unrecorded were likely present. The donor tested CMV seronegative, placing the donor among the approximately 400 seronegative members of the cohort. Every donor gave a peripheral blood sample, and the peripheral blood mononuclear cells from that sample were used for TCR beta sequencing. The Qiagen DNeasy Blood Extraction Kit was used to extract genomic DNA from the blood cell samples. The library came from the immunoSEQ multiplex PCR assay. A mixture of 60 forward primers for TCR Vbeta segments and 13 reverse primers for TCR Jbeta segments was used in the multiplex PCR. A multiplex PCR assay on genomic DNA amplified the CDR3 region of rearranged TCR beta genes. On the Illumina HiSeq System, the amplified TCR beta libraries were sequenced as 87-base-pair reads. Processing in the source paper ran as follows. A later analysis counted some 74 million unique TCR beta chains across the 670 or so repertoires, and around 9.9 million of these chains were shared by at least two donors. A nearest-neighbor algorithm error-corrected the raw reads and collapsed the reads into unique sequences, merging closely related sequences to remove PCR and sequencing errors. V, D and J gene segments were assigned by aligning CDR3 sequences to IMGT reference sequences. For a sequence to be retained, a match of at least six nucleotides was required to both a V gene segment and a J gene segment. A rearrangement counted as productive if the CDR3 had no stop codons and remained in frame with V and J, and every other rearrangement counted as non-productive. CDR3 was defined according to IMGT convention as the region running from the second conserved V-encoded cysteine to the conserved J-encoded phenylalanine. The earlier analysis of around 640 of the donors excluded sequences that lacked an unambiguous match to a single V gene segment. An earlier analysis of a few hundred of the donors called V segments functional above 56.7% productive rearrangements and segregating when the between-donor standard deviation exceeded 5%. A statistical classification framework was built for diagnosing cytomegalovirus status from the catalog of TCR beta chain sequences. V and J gene assignment, in a later analysis, came from comparing TCR nucleotide sequences with IMGT/GENE-DB human TR gene sequences. In a later analysis, CDR3 sequences and most-parsimonious VDJ recombination scenarios were assigned using the TCRdist pipeline. In a later analysis, each TCR beta chain was defined by its CDR3 amino acid sequence together with its V-gene family, and reads lacking a unique V-gene family were excluded. A later analysis removed roughly 590 highly shared, low-generation-probability nucleotide sequences to deal with suspected cross-contamination and a sequencing artifact. In a later analysis, a clonal expansion index was calculated for each public chain from normalized within-repertoire ranks of inferred template counts. A later analysis computed generation probabilities with a VDJ recombination model fitted to out-of-frame rearrangements, and checked the results against IGoR. In a later analysis, hypergeometric tests were used to score TCR-TCR, TCR-HLA and TCR-CMV co-occurrence, with a repertoire-size bias correction applied to TCR pairs. In a later analysis, false discovery rates were estimated by permuting HLA or CMV assignments 20 times. In a later analysis, co-occurring TCRs were grouped using DBSCAN, and TCRdist sequence similarity was added for clustering within HLA-allele-positive subsets. For co-occurrence clustering, repertoires with fewer than 30,000 or more than 120,000 public chains were excluded, along with five or six repertoires with anomalous nucleotide sharing. This immuneACCESS table, as held by TCRdb, lists in-frame sequences with V and J called but not all clones. Of the missing ones, under half trace to an unresolved V gene in checked studies; the others have no known cause. From that table come the V and J calls and clone size; the DNA was used to work out D and trimming. The sample profile shows over 80,000 clones; about three quarters of them were found once. Roughly 3.6% of the sample rests with the top ten.

This clone has a single count. It has no known antigen specificity. Base qualities were left out, and no much larger clone turns up one base away. CDR1 and CDR2 are read off the germline V gene (reference sequence) as SEHNR and FQNEAQ. From the cysteine up to the phenylalanine, the CDR3 has a length of 16 residues. Only the CDR3 DNA is retained, 48 bases long and in frame from the first base. Clipping removes 0 bases from V and 3 bases from J, with 2 as the unmatched junction base count. The sequenced material came from PBMCs. Here the chain combines TRBV7-9 and TRBJ1-1, and 12 junction bases match TRBD1. The sequence derives from a man in his forties in good health and CMV-seronegative. DNA sequence: TGTGCCAGCAGCTTAGCGGGACAGGGGGCGGACACTGAAGCTTTCTTT. It codes for CASSLAGQGADTEAFF.